A single T cell receptor (beta chain) is shown here with its context. This clonotype was detected ten times or more. Its antigen is still unknown. One base away there is no much larger clone; base qualities are not given. V is pared back by 6 bases and J by 0 bases, with 8 bases lying between the germline termini. According to the germline V gene (reference sequence), CDR1 reads PRHDT and CDR2 reads FYEKMQ. From its cysteine to its phenylalanine, the CDR3 spans 13 amino acids. Just CDR3 DNA is preserved here, 39 bases in frame from base 1. The receptor library was made with RT-PCR. Sequencing was performed on an Illumina HiSeq 2500. TCRdb took the public reads, trimmed them with fastp at Q25, ran MiXCR for clone calling and kept in-frame beta chains. Rows matching on CDR3 protein sequence are summarized as one entry with the most common DNA and genes. The sample profile shows hundreds of thousands of distinct CDR3 sequences; around 15% of them were found once. The top ten clones comprise 6.5% to 8% of the sample.

This sample is part of a study of response to subunit inactivated influenza vaccine (dated by TCRdb to the late 2010s). Regarding the complete study: To follow how T cells responded to a trivalent subunit inactivated influenza vaccine, the researchers relied on deep quantitative profiling of the T cell receptor repertoire.

The study at large found these results: According to the authors, only a limited number of new T cells may be recruited by each seasonal influenza vaccination.

The chain couples TRBV13 to TRBJ1-1, with an unclear D gene assignment. Source: PBMCs from blood, taken around 15 days before vaccination. The TCR was taken from a man in his fifties who received an inactivated influenza vaccine. Donor details come from another sample of the same person, matched by shared clones. The CDR3 region reads CASSQGMNTEAFF. The DNA reads as follows: TGTGCCAGCAGTCAAGGGATGAACACTGAAGCTTTCTTT.